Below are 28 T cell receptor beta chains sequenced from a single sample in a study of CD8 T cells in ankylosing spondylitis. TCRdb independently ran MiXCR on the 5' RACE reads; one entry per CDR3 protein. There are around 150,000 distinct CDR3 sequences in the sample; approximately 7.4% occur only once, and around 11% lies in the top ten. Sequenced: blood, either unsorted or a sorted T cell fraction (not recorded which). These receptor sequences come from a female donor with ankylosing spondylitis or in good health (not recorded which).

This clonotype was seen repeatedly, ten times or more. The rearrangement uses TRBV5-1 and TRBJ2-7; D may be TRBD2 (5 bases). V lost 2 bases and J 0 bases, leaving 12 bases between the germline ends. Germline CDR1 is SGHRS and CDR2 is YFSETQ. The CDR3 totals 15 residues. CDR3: CASSFVPGFSYEQYF. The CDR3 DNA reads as TGCGCCAGCAGCTTCGTCCCGGGATTCTCCTACGAGCAGTACTTC.

The CDR3 loop is CASSLARGNQPQHF. The CDR3 coding sequence is TGTGCCAGCAGTTTAGCGCGGGGCAATCAGCCCCAGCATTTT. The V call is TRBV12-3 or TRBV12-4, the J call TRBJ1-5; D is uncertain. This CDR3 is 14 amino acids long. The germline V and J ends were trimmed by 0 bases and 2 bases, with 5 bases remaining between them.

Here the CDR3 DNA reads TGTGCCAGCAGCGCCCGACCGGGCCGCGCCTACGAGCAGTACTTC. Encoded protein: CASSARPGRAYEQYF. The chain has TRBV9 and TRBJ2-7; D remains unclear. This CDR3 has 15 amino acids. CDR1 SGDLS and CDR2 YYNGEE come from the germline V gene. The V end was cut by 3 bases, the J end by 2 bases, with 15 bases between. Filled out from reference TRBV9 and TRBJ2-7, the complete variable domain reads DSGVTQTPKHLITATGQRVTLRCSPRSGDLSVYWYQQSLDQGLQFLIQYYNGEERAKGNILERFSAQQFPDLHSELNLSSLELGDSALYFCASSARPGRAYEQYFGPGTRLTVT.

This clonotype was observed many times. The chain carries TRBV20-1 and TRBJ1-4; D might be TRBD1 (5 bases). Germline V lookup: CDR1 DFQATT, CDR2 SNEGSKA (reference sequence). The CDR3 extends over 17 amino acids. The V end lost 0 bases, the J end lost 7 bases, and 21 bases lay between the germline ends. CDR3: CSARDPWLGTFPEKLFF. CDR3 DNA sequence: TGCAGTGCTAGAGATCCTTGGCTCGGGACCTTCCCTGAAAAACTGTTTTTT.

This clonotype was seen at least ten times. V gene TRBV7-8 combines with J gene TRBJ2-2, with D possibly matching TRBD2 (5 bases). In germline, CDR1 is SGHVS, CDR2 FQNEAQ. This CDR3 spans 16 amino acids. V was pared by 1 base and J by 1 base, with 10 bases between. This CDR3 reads CASSLGWSGNTGELFF. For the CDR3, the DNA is TGTGCCAGCAGCTTAGGATGGAGCGGGAACACCGGGGAGCTGTTTTTT.

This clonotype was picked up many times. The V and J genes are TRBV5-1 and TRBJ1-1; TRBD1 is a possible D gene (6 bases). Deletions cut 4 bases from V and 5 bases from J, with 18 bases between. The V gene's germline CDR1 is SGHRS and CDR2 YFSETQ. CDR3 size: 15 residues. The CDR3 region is CASSRTVGPRTEAFF. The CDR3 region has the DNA TGCGCCAGCAGCCGGACAGTTGGGCCGAGGACTGAAGCTTTCTTT.

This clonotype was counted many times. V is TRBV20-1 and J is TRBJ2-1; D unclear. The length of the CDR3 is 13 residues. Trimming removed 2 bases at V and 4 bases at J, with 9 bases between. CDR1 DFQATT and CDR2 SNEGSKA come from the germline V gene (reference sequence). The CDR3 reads CSARPDAYNEQFF. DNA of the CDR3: TGCAGTGCTAGACCAGACGCATACAATGAGCAGTTCTTC.

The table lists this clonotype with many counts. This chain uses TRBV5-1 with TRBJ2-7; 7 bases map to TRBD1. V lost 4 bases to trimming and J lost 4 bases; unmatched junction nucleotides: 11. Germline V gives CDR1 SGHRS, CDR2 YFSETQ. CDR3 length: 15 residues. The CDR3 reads CASSRTTGVMYEQYF. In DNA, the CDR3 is TGCGCCAGCAGCCGAACCACAGGGGTAATGTACGAGCAGTACTTC.

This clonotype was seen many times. For the CDR3, the DNA is TGCAGAGGGGTGGGGGGCGCAACCCCTAATCAGCCCCAGCATTTT. Protein sequence: CRGVGGATPNQPQHF. The gene calls are TRBV20-1 and TRBJ1-5; tentative D call: TRBD1 (6 bases). The CDR3 totals 15 residues. Germline CDR1 DFQATT, CDR2 SNEGSKA (reference sequence).

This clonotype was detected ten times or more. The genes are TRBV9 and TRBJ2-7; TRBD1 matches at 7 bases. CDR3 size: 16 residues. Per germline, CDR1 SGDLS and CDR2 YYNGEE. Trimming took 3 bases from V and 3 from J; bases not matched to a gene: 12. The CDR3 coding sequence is TGTGCCAGCAGCGCGAATTCCGGGACAGATTTCTACGAGCAGTACTTC. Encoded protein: CASSANSGTDFYEQYF.

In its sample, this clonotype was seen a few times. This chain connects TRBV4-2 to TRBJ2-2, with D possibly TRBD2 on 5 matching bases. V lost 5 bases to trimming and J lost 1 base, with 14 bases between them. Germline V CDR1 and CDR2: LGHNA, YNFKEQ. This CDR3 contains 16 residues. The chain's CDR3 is CASSVTVTRNTGELFF. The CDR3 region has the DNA TGTGCCAGCAGCGTCACGGTAACTAGGAACACCGGGGAGCTGTTTTTT.

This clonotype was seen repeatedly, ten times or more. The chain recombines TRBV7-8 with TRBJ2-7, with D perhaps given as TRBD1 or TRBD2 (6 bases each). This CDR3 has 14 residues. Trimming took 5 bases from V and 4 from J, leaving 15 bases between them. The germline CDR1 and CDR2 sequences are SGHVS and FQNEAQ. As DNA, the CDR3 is TGTGCCAGCAGCCAGAGGGGGGCTTTTTACGAGCAGTACTTC. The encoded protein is CASSQRGAFYEQYF.

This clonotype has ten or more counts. CDR3 in amino acids: CASTPVGTSGYNEQFF. The CDR3 nucleotides read TGTGCCAGCACCCCCGTCGGGACTAGCGGGTACAATGAGCAGTTCTTC. J is TRBJ2-1 and V is TRBV5-5; 12 bases map to TRBD2. The CDR3 sequence is 16 residues long. V trimming: 6 bases; J trimming: 4 bases; junction bases outside the gene matches: 8. Per germline, CDR1 SGHKS and CDR2 YYEKEE (reference sequence).

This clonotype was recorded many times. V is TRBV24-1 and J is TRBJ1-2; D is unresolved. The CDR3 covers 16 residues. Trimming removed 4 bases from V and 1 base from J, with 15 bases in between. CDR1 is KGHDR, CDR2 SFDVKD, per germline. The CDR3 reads CATSDPSKGGNYGYTF. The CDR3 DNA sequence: TGTGCCACCAGTGACCCATCCAAGGGCGGTAACTATGGCTACACCTTC.

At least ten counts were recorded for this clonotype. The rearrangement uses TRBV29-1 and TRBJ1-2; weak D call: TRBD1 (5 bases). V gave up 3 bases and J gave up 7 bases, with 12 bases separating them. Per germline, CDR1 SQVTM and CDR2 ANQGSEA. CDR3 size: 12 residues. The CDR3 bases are TGCAGCGTTGATGGCAGGGATGGTGGCTACACCTTC. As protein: CSVDGRDGGYTF.

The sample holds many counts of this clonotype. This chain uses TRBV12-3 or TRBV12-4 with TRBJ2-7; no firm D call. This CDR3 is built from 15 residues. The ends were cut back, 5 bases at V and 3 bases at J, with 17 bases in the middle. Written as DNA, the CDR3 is TGTGCCAGCAGTCGCGCCGATTGGTCCAACTACGAGCAGTACTTC. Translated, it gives CASSRADWSNYEQYF.

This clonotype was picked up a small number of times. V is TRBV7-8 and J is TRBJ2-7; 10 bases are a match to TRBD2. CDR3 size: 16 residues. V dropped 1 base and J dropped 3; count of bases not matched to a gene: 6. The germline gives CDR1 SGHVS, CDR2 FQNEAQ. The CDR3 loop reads CASSLETSGVIYEQYF. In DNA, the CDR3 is TGTGCCAGCAGCTTAGAAACTAGCGGGGTGATCTACGAGCAGTACTTC.

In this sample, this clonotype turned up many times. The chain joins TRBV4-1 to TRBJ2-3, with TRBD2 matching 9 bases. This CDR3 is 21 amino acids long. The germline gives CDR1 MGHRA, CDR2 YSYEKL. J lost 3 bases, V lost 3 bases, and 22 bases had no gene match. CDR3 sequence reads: CASSHPISVVSGGTTTDTQYF. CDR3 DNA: TGCGCCAGCAGCCACCCCATCTCAGTAGTGAGCGGGGGGACGACAACAGATACGCAGTATTTT.

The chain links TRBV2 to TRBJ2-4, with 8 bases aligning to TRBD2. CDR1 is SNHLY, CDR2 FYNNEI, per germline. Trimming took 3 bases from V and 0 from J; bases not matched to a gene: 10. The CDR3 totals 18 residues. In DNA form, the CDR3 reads TGTGCCAGCAGTGATTTCGACGGGGGGGCCTCAGCCAAAAACATTCAGTACTTC. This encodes CASSDFDGGASAKNIQYF.

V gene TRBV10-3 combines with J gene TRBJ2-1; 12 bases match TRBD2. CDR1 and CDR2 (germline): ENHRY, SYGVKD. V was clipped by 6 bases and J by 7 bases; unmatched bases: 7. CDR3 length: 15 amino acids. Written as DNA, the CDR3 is TGTGCCATCAGGACGGAGCTAGCGGGGGGGAATGAGCAGTTCTTC. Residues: CAIRTELAGGNEQFF.

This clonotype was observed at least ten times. The CDR3 sequence: CASSHGGYNSPLHF. CDR3 in DNA: TGTGCCAGCAGTCACGGCGGATATAATTCACCCCTCCACTTT. The rearrangement links TRBV7-8 to TRBJ1-6, with D hard to call. Trimming stripped 6 bases from V and 4 bases from J, with 10 bases between. Germline V lookup: CDR1 SGHVS, CDR2 FQNEAQ. CDR3 length equals 14 residues. The variable domain in full, completed from reference TRBV7-8 and TRBJ1-6, reads GAGVSQSPRYKVAKRGQDVALRCDPISGHVSLFWYQQALGQGPEFLTYFQNEAQLDKSGLPSDRFFAERPEGSVSTLKIQRTQQEDSAVYLCASSHGGYNSPLHFGNGTRLTVT.

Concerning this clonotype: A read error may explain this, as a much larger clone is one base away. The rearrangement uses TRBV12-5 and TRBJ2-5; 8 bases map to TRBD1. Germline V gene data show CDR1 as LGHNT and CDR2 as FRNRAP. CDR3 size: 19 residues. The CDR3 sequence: CACSAQRLPGQAKGETQYF. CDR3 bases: TGTGCCTGCAGCGCCCAGAGGCTGCCGGGACAGGCCAAGGGAGAGACCCAGTACTTC.

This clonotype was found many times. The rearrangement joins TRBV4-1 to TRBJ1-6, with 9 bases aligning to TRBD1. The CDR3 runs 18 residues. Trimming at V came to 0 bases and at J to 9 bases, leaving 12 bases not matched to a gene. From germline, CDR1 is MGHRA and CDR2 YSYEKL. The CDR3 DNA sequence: TGCGCCAGCAGCCAAGATTGGGCCCTGGACAGGGGACGTTCACCCCTCCACTTT. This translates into CASSQDWALDRGRSPLHF.

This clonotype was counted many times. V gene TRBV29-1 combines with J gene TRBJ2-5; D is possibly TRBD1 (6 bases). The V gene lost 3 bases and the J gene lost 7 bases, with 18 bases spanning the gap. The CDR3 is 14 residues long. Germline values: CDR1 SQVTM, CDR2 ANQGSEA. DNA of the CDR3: TGCAGCGTTGATAAGCCGGGACAAGCCGCGACCCAGTACTTC. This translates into CSVDKPGQAATQYF.

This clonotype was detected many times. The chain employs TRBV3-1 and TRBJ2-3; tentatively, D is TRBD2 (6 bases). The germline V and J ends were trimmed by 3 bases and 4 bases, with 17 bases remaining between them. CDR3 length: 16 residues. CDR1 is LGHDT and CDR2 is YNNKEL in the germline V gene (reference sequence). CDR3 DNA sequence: TGTGCCAGCAGCCAGACTTCGGGCGGGGCAGCAGATACGCAGTATTTT. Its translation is CASSQTSGGAADTQYF.

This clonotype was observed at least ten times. The CDR3 loop reads CASSVTGERQETQYF. Here the CDR3 DNA reads TGTGCCAGCAGCGTAACTGGGGAGAGGCAAGAGACCCAGTACTTC. The V and J genes are TRBV9 and TRBJ2-5, with a possible D match to TRBD2 (5 bases). Germline V gene data show CDR1 as SGDLS and CDR2 as YYNGEE. V lost 1 base and J lost 2, with 12 bases in between. This CDR3 has 15 amino acids.

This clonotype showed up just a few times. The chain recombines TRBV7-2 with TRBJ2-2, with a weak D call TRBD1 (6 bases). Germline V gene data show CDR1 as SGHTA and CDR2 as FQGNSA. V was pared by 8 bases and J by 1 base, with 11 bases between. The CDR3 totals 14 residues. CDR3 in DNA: TGTGCCAGCGAGGGGACAAAGAACACCGGGGAGCTGTTTTTT. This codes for CASEGTKNTGELFF.

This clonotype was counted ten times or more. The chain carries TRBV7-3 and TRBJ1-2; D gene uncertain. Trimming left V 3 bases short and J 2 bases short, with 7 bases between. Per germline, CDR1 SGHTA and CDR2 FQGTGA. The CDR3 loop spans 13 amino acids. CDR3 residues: CASSLDVNYGYTF. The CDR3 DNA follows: TGTGCCAGCAGCTTGGACGTAAACTATGGCTACACCTTC.